Below are 32 T cell receptor beta chains sequenced from a single sample in a study of T cell responses to AZD1222 COVID-19 vaccine. TCRdb's copy holds only in-frame clones and misses some; the assay was immunoSEQ multiplex PCR. Of about 150,000 clones in the sample, 80% to 95% are singletons; the top ten hold approximately 3.3%. The source was peripheral blood, collected 28 days after the second AZD1222 dose. Receptors were obtained from an adult who received the AZD1222 COVID-19 vaccine.

This chain uses TRBV14 with TRBJ2-3; D possibly corresponds to TRBD2 (6 bases). The germline gives CDR1 SGHDN, CDR2 FVKESK. This CDR3 has 18 residues. V dropped 1 base and J dropped 0 bases, with 17 bases sitting between them. For the CDR3, the DNA is TGTGCCAGCAGCCAAGTCACCGGGACTCGACTAAGCACAGATACGCAGTATTTT. It is translated as CASSQVTGTRLSTDTQYF.

The gene calls are TRBV9 and TRBJ2-1; 12 bases agree with TRBD2. The CDR3 totals 16 residues. Germline V lookup: CDR1 SGDLS, CDR2 YYNGEE. The J segment lost 4 bases and the V segment lost 3 bases, leaving 5 bases of the junction unmatched. The CDR3 nucleotides read TGTGCCAGCAGCGGAACCGGGACTAGCGGGTACAATGAGCAGTTCTTC. Its translation is CASSGTGTSGYNEQFF.

This clone occurred once. The rearrangement uses TRBV7-6 and TRBJ2-1, with 14 positions matching TRBD2. The germline V gene has CDR1 SGHVS and CDR2 FNYEAQ. The CDR3 loop spans 20 amino acids. V dropped 5 bases and J dropped 7; count of bases not matched to a gene: 19. CDR3 protein: CASSPRLAGGPGFSINEQFF. The CDR3 coding sequence is TGTGCCAGCAGCCCCCGACTAGCGGGAGGGCCGGGGTTCTCCATAAATGAGCAGTTCTTC.

The rearrangement joins TRBV5-1 to TRBJ2-3; 8 bases match TRBD1. Trimming at V came to 0 bases and at J to 8 bases, leaving 2 bases not matched to a gene. This CDR3 is built from 13 residues. CDR1 and CDR2 (germline): SGHRS, YFSETQ. CDR3 sequence reads: CASSLGTGGTQYF. As DNA, the CDR3 is TGCGCCAGCAGCTTGGGAACAGGGGGTACGCAGTATTTT.

In this sample, this clone turned up once. This sequence joins TRBV11-2 and TRBJ2-1, with D tentatively TRBD2 (5 bases). With 2 bases removed from V and 3 bases from J, the gap between germline ends came to 11 bases. CDR3 length: 15 residues. Germline V CDR1 and CDR2: SGHAT, FQNNGV. This chain's CDR3 is CASSLLVGDYNEQFF. The CDR3 nucleotides are TGTGCCAGCAGCTTATTGGTCGGGGACTACAATGAGCAGTTCTTC. The variable domain in full, with the rest retrieved from reference TRBV11-2 and TRBJ2-1, is EAGVAQSPRYKIIEKRQSVAFWCNPISGHATLYWYQQILGQGPKLLIQFQNNGVVDDSQLPKDRFSAERLKGVDSTLKIQPAKLEDSAVYLCASSLLVGDYNEQFFGPGTRLTVL.

The chain recombines TRBV30 with TRBJ1-1, with a weak D call TRBD1 (5 bases). The V gene's germline CDR1 is GTSNPN and CDR2 SVGIG (reference sequence). The CDR3 contains 12 residues. The V gene lost 2 bases and the J gene lost 10 bases, with 14 bases spanning the gap. The CDR3 is CAWSPPTGRAFF. CDR3 nucleotide sequence: TGTGCCTGGAGTCCCCCGACGGGGCGAGCTTTCTTT.

The rearrangement uses TRBV29-1 and TRBJ2-7, with D uncertain. In germline, CDR1 is SQVTM, CDR2 ANQGSEA. The V and J ends lost 7 bases and 5 bases respectively, with 12 bases between them. This CDR3 has 11 residues. CDR3 region: CSATIGNEQYF. For the CDR3, the DNA is TGCAGCGCTACTATTGGGAACGAGCAGTACTTC.

V and J are TRBV5-1 and TRBJ2-5; TRBD1 matches at 8 bases. Germline trimming cut 2 bases from V and 0 bases from J; bases unmatched to any gene: 3. This CDR3 region has 15 residues. From germline, CDR1 is SGHRS and CDR2 YFSETQ. The chain's CDR3 is CASSFQGANQETQYF. The CDR3 DNA follows: TGCGCCAGCAGCTTTCAGGGGGCCAACCAAGAGACCCAGTACTTC.

The gene calls are TRBV6-4 and TRBJ2-1; the match to TRBD2 covers 9 bases. Germline V gene lookup returns CDR1 MRHNA and CDR2 SNTAGT. The CDR3 totals 15 residues. V shed 4 bases and J 6 bases; nucleotides not matched to a gene: 7. Here the CDR3 DNA reads TGTGCCAGCAGTGTAGTAGCGGGAGATGTCAATGAGCAGTTCTTC. Its protein is CASSVVAGDVNEQFF.

CDR3 region: CASSWDRGNTEAFF. In DNA form, the CDR3 reads TGTGCCAGCAGTTGGGACAGGGGCAATACTGAAGCTTTCTTT. The chain combines TRBV5-5 with TRBJ1-1; 10 bases are a match to TRBD1. V dropped 5 bases and J dropped 5; count of bases not matched to a gene: 6. The length of the CDR3 is 14 residues. The germline CDR1 and CDR2 sequences are SGHKS and YYEKEE (reference sequence). The complete variable domain, with remaining parts taken from reference TRBV5-5 and TRBJ1-1, reads DAGVTQSPTHLIKTRGQQVTLRCSPISGHKSVSWYQQVLGQGPQFIFQYYEKEERGRGNFPDRFSARQFPNYSSELNVNALLLGDSALYLCASSWDRGNTEAFFGQGTRLTVV.

The rearrangement uses TRBV18 and TRBJ2-2; 8 bases agree with TRBD1. Germline V gives CDR1 KGHSH, CDR2 LQKENI. The junction had 10 bases not matched to a gene; V was cut back by 6 bases and J by 1 base. This CDR3 is built from 17 residues. Here the CDR3 reads CASSRVRQGWNTGELFF. CDR3 DNA: TGTGCCAGCTCCCGGGTTCGACAGGGGTGGAACACCGGGGAGCTGTTTTTT.

This rearrangement joins TRBV28 to TRBJ1-5; 10 nucleotides align to TRBD1. Germline loops: CDR1 MDHEN, CDR2 SYDVKM. After removal of 6 bases from V and 7 bases from J, the junction contained 15 bases not matched to a gene. This CDR3 is 17 amino acids long. The CDR3 is CASSIMISGTGEQPQHF. CDR3 coding DNA: TGTGCCAGCAGCATCATGATCTCCGGGACAGGGGAACAGCCCCAGCATTTT.

V usage is TRBV19 and J usage is TRBJ1-6; possibly TRBD1 for D (5 bases). The CDR3 runs 15 residues. V lost 1 base to trimming and J lost 7 bases, with 11 bases between them. Germline V lookup: CDR1 LNHDA, CDR2 SQIVND (reference sequence). In DNA form, the CDR3 reads TGTGCCAGTAGTATAGGGGGGTTGAAAAATTCACCCCTCCACTTT. Protein: CASSIGGLKNSPLHF.

The rearrangement links TRBV7-2 to TRBJ1-5, with 7 bases fitting TRBD1. There are 16 residues in the CDR3. Germline V gene lookup returns CDR1 SGHTA and CDR2 FQGNSA. V trimming: 5 bases; J trimming: 3 bases; junction bases outside the gene matches: 10. The CDR3, as DNA: TGTGCCAGCAGCATGGCCGGGACAGCCTACAATCAGCCCCAGCATTTT. Translated: CASSMAGTAYNQPQHF.

The chain has TRBV19 and TRBJ1-5; tentative D call: TRBD1 (6 bases). V dropped 5 bases and J dropped 6 bases, with 11 bases sitting between them. This CDR3 comprises 13 residues. Per germline, CDR1 LNHDA and CDR2 SQIVND (reference sequence). CDR3 sequence (DNA): TGTGCCAGTAGTGTACAGGGAACTCAGCCCCAGCATTTT. Its translation: CASSVQGTQPQHF.

The chain recombines TRBV10-3 with TRBJ2-3; TRBD1 agrees at 9 bases. The CDR3 runs to 14 residues. V dropped 3 bases and J dropped 3; count of bases not matched to a gene: 1. The germline V gene encodes CDR1 ENHRY and CDR2 SYGVKD. CDR3: CAISEGTGTDTQYF. The CDR3 region has the DNA TGTGCCATCAGTGAAGGGACAGGGACAGATACGCAGTATTTT.

This clone has only a few counts. The genes are TRBV10-3 and TRBJ2-7; perhaps TRBD1 as D (6 bases). CDR3 length: 13 amino acids. Trimming shortened V by 2 bases and J by 5 bases, and 10 bases separated the two germline ends. Per germline, CDR1 ENHRY and CDR2 SYGVKD. CDR3 sequence (DNA): TGTGCCATCAGTGAGACCCAGGGGAACGAGCAGTACTTC. It is translated as CAISETQGNEQYF.

This chain joins TRBV29-1 and TRBJ1-1, with a weak D call TRBD1 (5 bases). The CDR3 has 11 residues. Germline CDR1 reads SQVTM; CDR2 reads ANQGSEA. Trimming removed 7 bases at V and 5 bases at J, with 11 bases between. The CDR3 sequence is CSAIRGTEAFF. CDR3 nucleotide sequence: TGCAGCGCAATTAGGGGTACTGAAGCTTTCTTT.

The CDR3 here is CASRRRLAGGHSNEQFF. The CDR3 bases are TGTGCCAGCAGGCGACGACTAGCGGGAGGCCATAGTAATGAGCAGTTCTTC. V and J are TRBV6-6 and TRBJ2-1, with 13 positions matching TRBD2. Germline CDR1 and CDR2: MNHNY and SVGAGI (reference sequence). The CDR3 has 17 residues. The junction had 12 bases not matched to a gene; V was cut back by 6 bases and J by 7 bases.

This clone has only one observation. V and J are TRBV2 and TRBJ1-3; 7 bases align to TRBD1. The trim removed 6 bases at V and 11 bases at J, leaving 16 bases unmatched. Germline V CDR1 and CDR2: SNHLY, FYNNEI. The CDR3 consists of 15 residues. The CDR3 region is CASSPIRDSPKPIYF. CDR3 sequence (DNA): TGTGCCAGCAGCCCTATCCGGGACAGCCCTAAACCCATATATTTT.

V and J are TRBV10-3 and TRBJ2-6, with D perhaps matching TRBD1 (5 bases). V dropped 2 bases and J dropped 3 bases, with 11 bases sitting between them. The CDR3 consists of 16 residues. Looked up from germline, CDR1 is ENHRY and CDR2 is SYGVKD. CDR3 nucleotides: TGTGCCATCAGTGAGAGGGGCCCAGGTGGGGCCAACGTCCTGACTTTC. It specifies CAISERGPGGANVLTF.

This sequence joins TRBV4-2 and TRBJ2-3; 7 bases match TRBD2. This CDR3 region has 15 residues. Trimming at V came to 0 bases and at J to 4 bases, leaving 4 bases not matched to a gene. Germline V gene lookup returns CDR1 LGHNA and CDR2 YNFKEQ. In DNA, the CDR3 is TGTGCCAGCAGCCAAGATCGGGGGGTTGCAGATACGCAGTATTTT. This sequence encodes CASSQDRGVADTQYF.

The chain couples TRBV24-1 to TRBJ2-1, with TRBD2 matching over 13 bases. The CDR3 contains 16 residues. Losses at the gene ends were 5 bases for V and 6 bases for J; bases not matched to a gene: 6. Germline loops: CDR1 KGHDR, CDR2 SFDVKD. The CDR3 loop is CATSGKLAGGFNEQFF. The CDR3 DNA reads as TGTGCCACCAGTGGCAAACTAGCGGGAGGGTTCAATGAGCAGTTCTTC.

The chain recombines TRBV5-1 with TRBJ1-6; D gene unclear. The CDR3 totals 15 residues. Trimming shortened V by 4 bases and J by 9 bases, and 17 bases separated the two germline ends. Germline CDR1 is SGHRS and CDR2 is YFSETQ. The CDR3 region has the DNA TGCGCCAGCAGCAGTTTGGGGTCAGAAGGTTCACCCCTCCACTTT. Translation: CASSSLGSEGSPLHF.

The chain uses TRBV29-1 and TRBJ2-2; D uncertain. The CDR3 is 13 residues long. V lost 3 bases to trimming and J lost 4 bases, with 9 bases between them. Germline CDR1 SQVTM, CDR2 ANQGSEA. The CDR3 region has the DNA TGCAGCGTTGAGATCACGGGCACCGGGGAGCTGTTTTTT. Amino acid sequence: CSVEITGTGELFF.

The V gene is TRBV27, the J gene TRBJ2-2; 11 bases agree with TRBD2. Germline CDR1 is MNHEY and CDR2 is SMNVEV (reference sequence). The CDR3 totals 16 residues. Unmatched junction bases numbered 9, after V lost 5 bases and J lost 7 bases. CDR3 sequence: CASSLVAGGPGGELFF. The CDR3 nucleotides read TGTGCCAGCAGTCTCGTAGCGGGAGGGCCTGGCGGGGAGCTGTTTTTT.

The chain links TRBV2 to TRBJ1-2; no clear D gene. The CDR3 spans 12 residues. The V end was cut by 6 bases, the J end by 6 bases, with 11 bases between. Germline CDR1 is SNHLY and CDR2 is FYNNEI. Here the CDR3 DNA reads TGTGCCAGCAGGTATTACCCTGATGGCTACACCTTC. Amino acid sequence: CASRYYPDGYTF.

The J gene is TRBJ2-1, the V gene TRBV7-9; 16 bases align to TRBD2. The CDR3 contains 17 residues. The V and J ends lost 5 bases and 7 bases, in that order; junction bases with no gene match: 8. The V gene's germline CDR1 is SEHNR and CDR2 FQNEAQ (reference sequence). Here the CDR3 DNA reads TGTGCCAGCAGCACTCGGGGACTAGCGGGAGGGTTTAATGAGCAGTTCTTC. Its protein product is CASSTRGLAGGFNEQFF. Supplemented by reference TRBV7-9 and TRBJ2-1, the full variable domain reads DTGVSQNPRHKITKRGQNVTFRCDPISEHNRLYWYRQTLGQGPEFLTYFQNEAQLEKSRLLSDRFSAERPKGSFSTLEIQRTEQGDSAMYLCASSTRGLAGGFNEQFFGPGTRLTVL.

The V and J genes are TRBV7-9 and TRBJ2-6; a possible D gene is TRBD2 (5 bases). The V end lost 7 bases, the J end lost 0 bases, and 19 bases lay between the germline ends. The germline CDR1 and CDR2 sequences are SEHNR and FQNEAQ (reference sequence). This CDR3 spans 18 amino acids. CDR3 in DNA: TGTGCCAGCAACTTCAACCGGGATATTTCCTCTGGGGCCAACGTCCTGACTTTC. It is translated as CASNFNRDISSGANVLTF.

The chain links TRBV6-1 to TRBJ2-7; TRBD1 aligns across 7 bases. Germline CDR1 is MNHNS and CDR2 is SASEGT. There are 13 residues in the CDR3. The V gene end was trimmed by 3 bases and the J gene end by 2 bases; junction bases not matched to a gene: 1. The CDR3 sequence: CASSEDRTYEQYF. Written as DNA, the CDR3 is TGTGCCAGCAGTGAGGACAGGACCTACGAGCAGTACTTC.

The chain has TRBV14 and TRBJ2-7; 10 bases line up with TRBD1. From germline, CDR1 is SGHDN and CDR2 FVKESK. Trimming cost V 1 base and J 1 base; bases outside gene matches: 1. This CDR3 region has 15 residues. The CDR3 bases are TGTGCCAGCAGCCAAGGGACAGGGGGGTCCTACGAGCAGTACTTC. It translates to CASSQGTGGSYEQYF.

This chain links TRBV5-4 with TRBJ2-7, with TRBD1 matching over 10 bases. Germline CDR1 and CDR2: SGHNT and YYREEE (reference sequence). V was clipped by 0 bases and J by 3 bases; unmatched bases: 12. CDR3 length: 18 residues. CDR3 residues: CASSLAQQSTGGGYEQYF. As DNA, the CDR3 is TGTGCCAGCAGCTTGGCCCAACAATCGACAGGGGGCGGCTACGAGCAGTACTTC.